Described below is a single TCR beta chain sequence and its context. This sample is part of a study of blood T cell repertoires in COVID-19. Germline CDR1 MNHEY, CDR2 SVGAGI. There are 16 residues in the CDR3. J lost 0 bases, V lost 2 bases, and 5 bases had no gene match. Profiled with immunoSEQ multiplex PCR; TCRdb holds only in-frame clones, not every one. The table records 100,000 to 120,000 clones, approximately 88% of them present only once. Sequenced input: peripheral blood. The chain carries TRBV6-5 and TRBJ2-3; TRBD2 aligns across 7 bases. The clonotype comes from a human donor in a cohort sampled during active COVID-19. The CDR3 loop reads CASSYGGGSSTDTQYF. The DNA of the CDR3 is TGTGCCAGCAGTTACGGAGGCGGGAGTAGCACAGATACGCAGTATTTT.